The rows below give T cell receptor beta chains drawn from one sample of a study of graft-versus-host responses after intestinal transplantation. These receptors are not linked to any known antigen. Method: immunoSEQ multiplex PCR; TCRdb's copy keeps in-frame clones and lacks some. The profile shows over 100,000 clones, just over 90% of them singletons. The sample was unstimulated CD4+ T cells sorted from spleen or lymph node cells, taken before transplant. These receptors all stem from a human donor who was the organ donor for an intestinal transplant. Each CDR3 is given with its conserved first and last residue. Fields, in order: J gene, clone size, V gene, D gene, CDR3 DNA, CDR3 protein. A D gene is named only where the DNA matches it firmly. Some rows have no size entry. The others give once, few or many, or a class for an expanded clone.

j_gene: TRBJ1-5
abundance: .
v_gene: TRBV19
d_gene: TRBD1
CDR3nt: TGTGCCAGTAGTATAGAGGGTGATTACGGGACAGTTAACAATCAGCCCCAGCATTTT
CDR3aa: CASSIEGDYGTVNNQPQHF

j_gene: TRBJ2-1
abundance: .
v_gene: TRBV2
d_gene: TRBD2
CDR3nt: TGTGCCAGCAGTGATAGTTCGGGACTAGCGAGGAGAAATGAGCAGTTCTTC
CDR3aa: CASSDSSGLARRNEQFF

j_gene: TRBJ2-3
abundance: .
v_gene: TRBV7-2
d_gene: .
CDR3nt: TGTGCCAGCAGCTTAGGTGCCACAGATACGCAGTATTTT
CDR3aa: CASSLGATDTQYF

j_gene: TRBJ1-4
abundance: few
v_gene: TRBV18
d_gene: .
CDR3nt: TGTGCCAGCTCACCCCGGGGGGCTGCAACTAATGAAAAACTGTTTTTT
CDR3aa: CASSPRGAATNEKLFF

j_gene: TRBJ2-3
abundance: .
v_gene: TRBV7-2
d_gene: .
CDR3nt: TGTGCCAGCAGCTTAAGGGGCGTGGCAGGGGAAGCAGATACGCAGTATTTT
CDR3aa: CASSLRGVAGEADTQYF

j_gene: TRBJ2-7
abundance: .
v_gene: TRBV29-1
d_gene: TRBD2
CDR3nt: TGCAGCGTTTCTCGCGGGAGTCCGTACGAGCAGTACTTC
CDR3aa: CSVSRGSPYEQYF

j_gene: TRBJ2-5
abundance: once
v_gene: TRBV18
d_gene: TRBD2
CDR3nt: TGTGCCAGCTCACCCGGACTAGCGAGGGAGACCCAGTACTTC
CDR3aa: CASSPGLARETQYF

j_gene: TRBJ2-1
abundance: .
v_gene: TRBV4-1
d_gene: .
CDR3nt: TGTGCCAGCAGCCAAGGGGGGGAGCAGTTCTTC
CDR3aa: CASSQGGEQFF

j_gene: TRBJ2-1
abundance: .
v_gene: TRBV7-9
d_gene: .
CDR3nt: TGTGCCAGCAGCTTAGGTGGTCGGGGCGGGGAGCAGTTCTTC
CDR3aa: CASSLGGRGGEQFF

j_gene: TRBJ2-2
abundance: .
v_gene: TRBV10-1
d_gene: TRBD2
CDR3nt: TGCGCCAGCAGTGTAATAGCGGGATCCGGGGAGCTGTTTTTT
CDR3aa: CASSVIAGSGELFF

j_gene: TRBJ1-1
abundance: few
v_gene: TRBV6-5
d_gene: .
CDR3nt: TGTGCCAGCAGTTACAGGGTGAACACTGAAGCTTTCTTT
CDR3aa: CASSYRVNTEAFF

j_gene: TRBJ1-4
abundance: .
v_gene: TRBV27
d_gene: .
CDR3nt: TGTGCCAGCAGTCCCGGGACGGCCGCTATTCCAACTAATGAAAAACTGTTTTTT
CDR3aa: CASSPGTAAIPTNEKLFF

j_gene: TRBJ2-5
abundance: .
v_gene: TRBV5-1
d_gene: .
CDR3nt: TGCGCCAGCAGCGTGGACGGGGAGACCCAGTACTTC
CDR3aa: CASSVDGETQYF

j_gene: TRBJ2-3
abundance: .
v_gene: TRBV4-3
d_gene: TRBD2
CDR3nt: TGCGCCAGCAGCCAATTTAGGGGACTAGCGGAACTACGGTTCACAGATACGCAGTATTTT
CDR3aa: CASSQFRGLAELRFTDTQYF

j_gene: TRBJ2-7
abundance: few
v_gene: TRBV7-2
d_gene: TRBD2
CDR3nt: TGTGCCAGCAGCTTAGGACTAGCGGGTACCTACGAGCAGTACTTC
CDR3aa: CASSLGLAGTYEQYF

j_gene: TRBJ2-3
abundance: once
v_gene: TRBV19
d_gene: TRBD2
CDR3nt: TGTGCCAGTAGTAGCGGGAGGACAGATACGCAGTATTTT
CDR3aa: CASSSGRTDTQYF

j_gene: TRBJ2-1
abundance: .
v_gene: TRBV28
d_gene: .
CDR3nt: TGTGCCAGCAGTTCGGACCCATACAGGGAGACCAATGAGCAGTTCTTC
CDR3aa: CASSSDPYRETNEQFF

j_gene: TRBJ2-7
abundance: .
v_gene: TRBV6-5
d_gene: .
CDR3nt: TGTGCCAGCACCCTATATGGGGACGGGGCCTACGAGCAGTACTTC
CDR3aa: CASTLYGDGAYEQYF

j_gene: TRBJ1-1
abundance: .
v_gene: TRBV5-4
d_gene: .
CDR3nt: TGTGCCAGCTTTCTCACCGGCGTGAACACTGAAGCTTTCTTT
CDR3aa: CASFLTGVNTEAFF

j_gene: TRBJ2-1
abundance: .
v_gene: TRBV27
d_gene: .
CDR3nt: TGTGCCAGCAGTTTCCTCTGGGGCGGGGCCTCGAATGAGCAGTTCTTC
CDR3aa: CASSFLWGGASNEQFF

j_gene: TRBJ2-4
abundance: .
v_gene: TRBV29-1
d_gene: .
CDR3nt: TGCAGCGTTGAAGAAATTTTCGACCCAGGTCTCTTC
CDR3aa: CSVEEIFDPGLF

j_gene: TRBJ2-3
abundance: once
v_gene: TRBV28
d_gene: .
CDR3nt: TGTGCCAGCAGTTTATGGGATACGCAGTATTTT
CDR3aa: CASSLWDTQYF

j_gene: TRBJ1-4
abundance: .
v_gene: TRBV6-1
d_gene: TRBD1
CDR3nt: TGTGCCAGCAGTGAAGCCGGGACAGGGCGGGAAAAACTGTTTTTT
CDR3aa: CASSEAGTGREKLFF

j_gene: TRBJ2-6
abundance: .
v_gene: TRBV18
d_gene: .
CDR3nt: TGTGCCAGCTCACCCGCCTCTGGGGCCAACGTCCTGACTTTC
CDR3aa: CASSPASGANVLTF

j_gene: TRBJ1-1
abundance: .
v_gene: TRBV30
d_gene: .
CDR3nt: TGTGCCTGGAGTCCTTTGACGGGGATGAACACTGAAGCTTTCTTT
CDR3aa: CAWSPLTGMNTEAFF

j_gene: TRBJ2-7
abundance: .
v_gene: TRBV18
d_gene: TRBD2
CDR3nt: TGTGCCAGCTCACCGGGGACGTCCGGACTAGCGGGTAGAGTCCGCATGGGCGAGCAGTACTTC
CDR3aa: CASSPGTSGLAGRVRMGEQYF

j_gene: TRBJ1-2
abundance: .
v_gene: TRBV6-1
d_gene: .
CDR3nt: TGTGCCAGCAGCTTACAGAGGGGTGGTGGCTACACCTTC
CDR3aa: CASSLQRGGGYTF

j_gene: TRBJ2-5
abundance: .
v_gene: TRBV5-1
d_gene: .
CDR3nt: TGCGCCAGCAGCTTATGGGTGCAAGAGACCCAGTACTTC
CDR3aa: CASSLWVQETQYF

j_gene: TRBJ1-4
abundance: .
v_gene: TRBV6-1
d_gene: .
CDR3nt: TGTGCCAGCAGGGCAACTAATGAAAAACTGTTTTTT
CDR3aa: CASRATNEKLFF

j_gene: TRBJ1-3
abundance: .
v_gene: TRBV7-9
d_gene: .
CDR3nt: TGTGCCAGCAGCTCACAAACAGGGCCTGGAAACACCATATATTTT
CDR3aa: CASSSQTGPGNTIYF

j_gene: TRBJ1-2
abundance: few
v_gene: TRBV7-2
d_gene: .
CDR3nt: TGTGCCAGCAGCTTAGTGGGGGGAGATGGCTACACCTTC
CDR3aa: CASSLVGGDGYTF

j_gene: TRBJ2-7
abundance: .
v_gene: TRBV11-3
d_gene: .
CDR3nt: TGTGCCAGCAGCTTAGCCAGGGCCCTCATTTCCTACGAGCAGTACTTC
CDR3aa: CASSLARALISYEQYF

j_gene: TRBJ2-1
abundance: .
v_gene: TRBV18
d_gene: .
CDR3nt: TGTGCCAGCTCACCAATGGGACTGGCGGACAATGAGCAGTTCTTC
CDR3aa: CASSPMGLADNEQFF

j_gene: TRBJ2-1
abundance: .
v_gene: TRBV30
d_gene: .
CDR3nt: TGTGCCTGGAGTCGGGGGAACGGCAATGAGCAGTTCTTC
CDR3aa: CAWSRGNGNEQFF

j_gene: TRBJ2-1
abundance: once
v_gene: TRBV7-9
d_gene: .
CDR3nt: TGTGCCAGCAGCCCGAGCTCCTACAATGAGCAGTTCTTC
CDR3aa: CASSPSSYNEQFF

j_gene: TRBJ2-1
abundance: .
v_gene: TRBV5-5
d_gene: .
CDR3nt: TGTGCCAGCAGCTCCCTAGGGCGCTCCTACAATGAGCAGTTCTTC
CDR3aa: CASSSLGRSYNEQFF

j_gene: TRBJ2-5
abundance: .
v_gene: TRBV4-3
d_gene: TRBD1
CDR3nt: TGCGCCAGCAGCCAAGATAGGCCAGGGGGTGGATGGGCGATGGGAGAGACCCAGTACTTC
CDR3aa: CASSQDRPGGGWAMGETQYF

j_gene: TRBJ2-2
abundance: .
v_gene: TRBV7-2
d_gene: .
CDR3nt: TGTGCCAGCAGCCCCAACTGGGGAGGGAACACCGGGGAGCTGTTTTTT
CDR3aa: CASSPNWGGNTGELFF

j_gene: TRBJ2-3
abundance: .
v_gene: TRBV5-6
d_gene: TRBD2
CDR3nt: TGTGCCAGCAGCCCCGGGACTAGCGGGAGGGCCAGCACAGATACGCAGTATTTT
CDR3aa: CASSPGTSGRASTDTQYF

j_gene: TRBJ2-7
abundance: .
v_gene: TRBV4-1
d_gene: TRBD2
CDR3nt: TGCGCCAGCAGCCAAGAAGGAGGGAGGGCCTACGAGCAGTACTTC
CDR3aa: CASSQEGGRAYEQYF

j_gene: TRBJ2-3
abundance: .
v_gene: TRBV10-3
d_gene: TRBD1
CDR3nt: TGTGCCATCAGCCGGACAGGGGGAGATACGCAGTATTTT
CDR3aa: CAISRTGGDTQYF

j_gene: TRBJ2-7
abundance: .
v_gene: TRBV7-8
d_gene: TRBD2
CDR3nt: TGTGCCAGCAGCCCCCGGCTAGCGGGAGAAGGCTGGGAGCAGTACTTC
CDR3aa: CASSPRLAGEGWEQYF

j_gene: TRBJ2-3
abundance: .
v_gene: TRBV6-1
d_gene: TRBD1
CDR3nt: TGTGCCAGCAGTACACAGGGGCTTTTCACAGATACGCAGTATTTT
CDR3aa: CASSTQGLFTDTQYF

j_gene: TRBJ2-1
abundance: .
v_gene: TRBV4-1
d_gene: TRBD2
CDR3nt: TGCGCCAGCAGCCAAGAGATAGGGCGGGAGGGCCGCAATGAGCAGTTCTTC
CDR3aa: CASSQEIGREGRNEQFF

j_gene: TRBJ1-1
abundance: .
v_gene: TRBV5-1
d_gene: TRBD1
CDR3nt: TGCGCCAGCAGCGAGACAGGGTACAACACTGAAGCTTTCTTT
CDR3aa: CASSETGYNTEAFF

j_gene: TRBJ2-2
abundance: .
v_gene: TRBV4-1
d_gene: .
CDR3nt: TGCGCCAGCAGCCAAGAAGGGCAGGGAATAACCGGGGAGCTGTTTTTT
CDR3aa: CASSQEGQGITGELFF

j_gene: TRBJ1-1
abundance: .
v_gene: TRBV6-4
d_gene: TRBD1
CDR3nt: TGTGCCAGCAGTGCCGGGACAGGGACTGAAGCTTTCTTT
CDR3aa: CASSAGTGTEAFF

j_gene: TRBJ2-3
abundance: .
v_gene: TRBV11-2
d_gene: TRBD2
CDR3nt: TGTGCCAGCAGCACCGGGACTAGCGGGAAGGTCACAGATACGCAGTATTTT
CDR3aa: CASSTGTSGKVTDTQYF

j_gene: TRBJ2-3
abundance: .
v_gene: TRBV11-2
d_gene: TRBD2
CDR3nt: TGTGCCAGCAGCATACTAGCGGGAGCCACAGATACGCAGTATTTT
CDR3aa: CASSILAGATDTQYF

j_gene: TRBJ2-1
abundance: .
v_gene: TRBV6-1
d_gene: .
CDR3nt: TGTGCCAGCATGATAGACTCGAGCTCCTACAATGAGCAGTTCTTC
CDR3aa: CASMIDSSSYNEQFF

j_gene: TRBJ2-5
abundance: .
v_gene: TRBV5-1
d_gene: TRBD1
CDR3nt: TGCGCCAGCAGCTTGCAGGGGGCAGAGACCCAGTACTTC
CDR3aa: CASSLQGAETQYF

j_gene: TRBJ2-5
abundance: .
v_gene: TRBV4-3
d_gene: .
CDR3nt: TGCGCCAGCAGCCCTTTCCTTAGGCGGAAAGAGACCCAGTACTTC
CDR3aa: CASSPFLRRKETQYF

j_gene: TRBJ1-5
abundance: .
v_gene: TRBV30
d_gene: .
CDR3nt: TGTGCCTGGAGTCGGCGGGGTGGGGTTCAGCCCCAGCATTTT
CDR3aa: CAWSRRGGVQPQHF